This T cell receptor beta chain came from a study of blood T cell repertoires in COVID-19. Across the whole study: Sources were T cells, B-cell-depleted T cells, or PBMCs; the material itself was cDNA or gDNA.

Some clones are missing from TCRdb's copy, which holds only in-frame ones; the method was immunoSEQ multiplex PCR. This table has under 200,000 clones, under 85% appearing once. J was trimmed by 9 bases and V by 4 bases; bases with no gene match: 13. This CDR3 comprises 16 residues. CDR1 is SGHRS and CDR2 is YFSETQ in the germline V gene. The study drew participants aged about 18 to 89 years from approximately 23 US areas. Which cohort a participant joined came from the clinical history participants gave. Symptom resolution, clearance, or two negative PCRs marked the recovered donors of Cohort 3. This TCR was sampled from a man aged 45-65 years who had recovered from COVID-19. This chain links TRBV5-1 with TRBJ2-1, with TRBD2 identical over 10 bases. The sequencing input was PBMCs or T cells enriched from blood (not recorded which). DNA of the CDR3: TGCGCCAGCAGCAGAACCACCGGGACTAGCGTGGGTGAGCAGTTCTTC. Translated: CASSRTTGTSVGEQFF.